What follows are 18 T cell receptor beta chains derived from one specimen sequenced in a study of blood T cell repertoires in COVID-19 (dated by TCRdb to the early 2020s). Library method: the immunoSEQ multiplex PCR assay. TCRdb retrieved this table from immuneACCESS and kept in-frame rearrangements only. Not all clones are present; in checked studies, unresolved V genes account for under half, and no reason is known for the remainder. Within this sample are over 250,000 clones, with 87% of them counted one time only. Of the sample, under 2.5% is held by the ten largest clones. The specimen sequenced was peripheral blood. Every receptor here comes from a woman between 45 and 65 years old with acute or convalescent COVID-19.

A remark on this clone: An end of the junction differs from the germline gene, which may be a read error. This chain joins TRBV25-1 and TRBJ2-7, with a weak D call TRBD2 (6 bases). CDR3 length: 12 residues. CDR1 is MGHDK and CDR2 is SYGVNS in the germline V gene. CDR3 sequence (DNA): TGTGCCAGCAGTGATCAAGTAGCGGCAGTAAGGTTC. It is translated as CASSDQVAAVRF.

This clone was observed a single time. The chain combines TRBV6-5 with TRBJ2-5, with 10 bases fitting TRBD2. The CDR3 runs 14 residues. The V gene's germline CDR1 is MNHEY and CDR2 SVGAGI. After removal of 10 bases from V and 1 base from J, the junction contained 6 bases not matched to a gene. In DNA, the CDR3 is TGTGCCACCACCAGGACTAGCGGCCAAGAGACCCAGTACTTC. Translation: CATTRTSGQETQYF.

This clone has a handful of counts. V and J are TRBV28 and TRBJ1-3; 7 bases are a match to TRBD1. Trimming removed 5 bases from V and 2 bases from J; junction bases left unmatched: 3. Germline assignment: CDR1 MDHEN and CDR2 SYDVKM. There are 14 residues in the CDR3. CDR3 amino acids: CASSQGTAGNTIYF. CDR3 bases: TGTGCCAGCAGTCAGGGGACAGCTGGAAACACCATATATTTT.

The chain uses TRBV19 and TRBJ1-5; D gene ambiguous. CDR3 size: 13 residues. Germline V CDR1 and CDR2: LNHDA, SQIVND (reference sequence). Trimming took 3 bases from V and 7 from J, leaving 10 bases between them. The DNA of the CDR3 is TGTGCCAGTAGTATGGGAGGGCTGCAGCCCCAGCATTTT. Its translation: CASSMGGLQPQHF. The entire variable domain, with the rest obtained from reference TRBV19 and TRBJ1-5, is as follows: DGGITQSPKYLFRKEGQNVTLSCEQNLNHDAMYWYRQDPGQGLRLIYYSQIVNDFQKGDIAEGYSVSREKKESFPLTVTSAQKNPTAFYLCASSMGGLQPQHFGDGTRLSIL.

The V and J genes are TRBV7-3 and TRBJ2-3, with D perhaps TRBD2 (6 bases). The V gene lost 1 base and the J gene lost 5 bases, with 10 bases spanning the gap. CDR3 length equals 14 residues. Germline assignment: CDR1 SGHTA and CDR2 FQGTGA. Here the CDR3 reads CASSLRRGGDTQYF. DNA for the CDR3: TGTGCCAGCAGCTTAAGGCGGGGAGGAGATACGCAGTATTTT.

This CDR3 is CASSTGQNYGYTF. The CDR3 coding sequence is TGTGCCAGCAGTACTGGACAGAACTATGGCTACACCTTC. This chain joins TRBV28 and TRBJ1-2; the D gene is possibly TRBD1 (6 bases). V shed 5 bases and J shed 2 bases, with 9 bases lying between them. CDR3 size: 13 residues. The germline V gene encodes CDR1 MDHEN and CDR2 SYDVKM.

The chain joins TRBV24-1 to TRBJ2-3; no clear D gene. The V gene lost 11 bases and the J gene lost 1 base, with 12 bases spanning the gap. CDR1 is KGHDR and CDR2 is SFDVKD in the germline V gene. This CDR3 contains 13 residues. CDR3 in amino acids: CAIGGQGTDTQYF. The CDR3 nucleotides read TGTGCCATCGGTGGTCAAGGCACAGATACGCAGTATTTT.

The V gene is TRBV19, the J gene TRBJ2-3, with D possibly TRBD2 on 6 matching bases. From germline, CDR1 is LNHDA and CDR2 SQIVND (reference sequence). CDR3 length: 15 residues. V was shortened by 3 bases and J by 1 base, with 11 bases between the two germline ends. The CDR3 is CASSIAGTGTDTQYF. The CDR3 bases are TGTGCCAGTAGTATTGCGGGGACTGGCACAGATACGCAGTATTTT.

This rearrangement joins TRBV9 to TRBJ2-7; 10 bases align to TRBD2. The V and J ends lost 4 bases and 5 bases, in that order; junction bases with no gene match: 12. Germline CDR1 reads SGDLS; CDR2 reads YYNGEE. The CDR3 runs 16 residues. CDR3 residues: CASSFRIAGGANEQYF. CDR3 nucleotide sequence: TGTGCCAGCAGCTTCAGAATAGCGGGAGGTGCCAACGAGCAGTACTTC.

The genes are TRBV4-3 and TRBJ2-7; the match to TRBD2 covers 13 bases. The CDR3 runs 19 residues. Losses at the gene ends were 2 bases for V and 0 bases for J; bases not matched to a gene: 10. Germline CDR1 LGHNA, CDR2 YSLEER. This chain's CDR3 is CASSQRSTSGRLASYEQYF. In nucleotides, the CDR3 is TGCGCCAGCAGCCAAAGATCGACTAGCGGGAGGCTCGCCTCCTACGAGCAGTACTTC.

The V call is TRBV5-1, the J call TRBJ1-2; 8 bases are shared with TRBD1. The CDR3 loop spans 17 amino acids. Germline V gene sequence: CDR1 SGHRS, CDR2 YFSETQ. With V trimmed by 1 base and J by 2 bases, 10 bases remained unmatched. As DNA, the CDR3 is TGCGCCAGCAGCTTGCGTGGCAGGGGGCCGCGGAACTATGGCTACACCTTC. Protein sequence: CASSLRGRGPRNYGYTF.

The chain is built from TRBV2 and TRBJ2-1; a weak D match, TRBD1 (6 bases). Germline V lookup: CDR1 SNHLY, CDR2 FYNNEI. V lost 6 bases and J lost 7, with 10 bases in between. CDR3 size: 12 residues. CDR3 region: CASRVQGNEQFF. CDR3 nucleotides: TGTGCCAGCAGGGTACAGGGAAATGAGCAGTTCTTC. The full variable domain, in which reference TRBV2 and TRBJ2-1 provide the parts outside the CDR3, is EPEVTQTPSHQVTQMGQEVILRCVPISNHLYFYWYRQILGQKVEFLVSFYNNEISEKSEIFDDQFSVERPDGSNFTLKIRSTKLEDSAMYFCASRVQGNEQFFGPGTRLTVL.

The chain uses TRBV29-1 and TRBJ2-7; possible D gene TRBD1, 6 bases. Germline loops: CDR1 SQVTM, CDR2 ANQGSEA. The ends were cut back, 4 bases at V and 6 bases at J, with 10 bases in the middle. The CDR3 consists of 11 residues. DNA for the CDR3: TGCAGCGTTGGGTCAGGGGCCGAGCAGTACTTC. It yields the protein CSVGSGAEQYF.

This clone was found once. The chain employs TRBV5-1 and TRBJ1-1; a possible D gene is TRBD1 (6 bases). Germline CDR1 and CDR2: SGHRS and YFSETQ. V lost 1 base and J lost 0, with 7 bases in between. This CDR3 spans 14 amino acids. The DNA of the CDR3 is TGCGCCAGCAGCTTGACAGGGTTGAACACTGAAGCTTTCTTT. Translating gives CASSLTGLNTEAFF.

This clone was detected only a few times. The chain carries TRBV14 and TRBJ1-5; TRBD1 aligns across 8 bases. V dropped 5 bases and J dropped 6; count of bases not matched to a gene: 21. Germline V CDR1 and CDR2: SGHDN, FVKESK. This CDR3 contains 19 residues. The CDR3 here is CASSCRPPDRESSGQPQHF. CDR3 bases: TGTGCCAGCAGCTGCCGACCCCCGGACAGGGAAAGTAGTGGTCAGCCCCAGCATTTT.

This chain links TRBV6-5 with TRBJ1-5; D is undetermined. CDR3 length: 13 residues. Trimming stripped 6 bases from V and 3 bases from J, with 9 bases between. The germline V gene encodes CDR1 MNHEY and CDR2 SVGAGI. The DNA of the CDR3 is TGTGCCAGCAGCAACAGTGACAATCAGCCCCAGCATTTT. Protein sequence: CASSNSDNQPQHF.

The chain carries TRBV9 and TRBJ1-2; TRBD1 is a possible D gene (6 bases). The V gene's germline CDR1 is SGDLS and CDR2 YYNGEE. CDR3 length equals 19 residues. V was pared by 0 bases and J by 4 bases, with 25 bases between. The CDR3 loop is CASSVALGRGGDSGYGYTF. The CDR3 region has the DNA TGTGCCAGCAGCGTAGCACTGGGCAGGGGAGGGGACTCAGGCTATGGCTACACCTTC.

V usage is TRBV3-1 (or the pseudogene TRBV3-2) and J usage is TRBJ2-1; no clear D. CDR1 is LGHDT, CDR2 YNNKEL, per germline (reference sequence). Trimming pared 6 bases from V and 10 bases from J, leaving 19 bases between. This CDR3 spans 14 amino acids. The CDR3 reads CASSLATAPREQFF. The CDR3 DNA reads as TGTGCCAGCAGTCTTGCGACTGCCCCGAGGGAGCAGTTCTTC.